The 7 T cell receptor beta chains given below trace back to one sample, sequenced in a study of Graves' ophthalmopathy and Graves' hyperthyroidism. Amplification of the TCR beta CDR3 regions used RNA transcripts (as template). Second-round multiplex PCR followed a first-round RT-PCR using HTBI primers. From the multiplex PCR reads, TCRdb called clonotypes with MiXCR, one entry per CDR3 protein. The table lists around 1,000,000 distinct CDR3 sequences, about 36% of them singletons. The sample comprised peripheral blood or thyroid tissue (not recorded which). These receptors all come from an adult man with Graves' hyperthyroidism.

Turning to this clonotype: Possible read error: a much larger clone is one base away. The J gene is TRBJ2-5, the V gene TRBV12-3 or TRBV12-4; TRBD1 agrees at 9 bases. The CDR3 is 15 residues long. CDR3 coding DNA: TGTGTCAGCAGTCATGATGCGGACAGGGGAGAGACCCAGTACTTC. Protein sequence: CVSSHDADRGETQYF.

V is TRBV20-1 and J is TRBJ2-5; D is unclear. Germline CDR1 and CDR2: DFQATT and SNEGSKA (reference sequence). The CDR3 sequence is 12 residues long. V was cut by 2 bases and J by 5 bases, with 9 bases left in between. This CDR3 is CSARLPGETQYF. The CDR3, as DNA: TGCAGTGCTAGACTCCCTGGGGAGACCCAGTACTTC.

For this clonotype: This may be a read error: a much more frequent sequence differs by one nucleotide. This chain uses TRBV4-1 with TRBJ1-2; D remains ambiguous. The germline CDR1 and CDR2 sequences are MGHRA and YSYEKL. This CDR3 is built from 13 residues. As DNA, the CDR3 is TGCGCCGGCAGCCAAACCACCCAAGATGGCTACACCTTC. Encoded protein: CAGSQTTQDGYTF.

The J gene is TRBJ1-3, the V gene TRBV4-1; 7 positions match TRBD1. V shed 0 bases, J shed 4 bases, and the junction held 3 bases outside the gene matches. Germline V gene data show CDR1 as MGHRA and CDR2 as YSYEKL. This CDR3 is built from 15 residues. This CDR3 is CASSQETGRGNTIYF. CDR3 sequence (DNA): TGCGCCAGCAGCCAAGAGACAGGGCGCGGAAACACCATATATTTT.

This clonotype appeared a few times. The chain is built from TRBV7-2 and TRBJ2-5; D gene uncertain. The CDR3 consists of 14 residues. V lost 3 bases and J lost 2, with 10 bases in between. CDR1 is SGHTA and CDR2 is FQGNSA in the germline V gene. CDR3: CASSLEWGQETQYF. CDR3 DNA sequence: TGTGCCAGCAGCTTGGAGTGGGGACAAGAGACCCAGTACTTC.

The table lists this clonotype with a few counts. The chain carries TRBV10-3 and TRBJ2-7; D remains unclear. The CDR3 spans 11 residues. CDR1 is ENHRY, CDR2 SYGVKD, per germline. V dropped 3 bases and J dropped 5 bases, with 5 bases sitting between them. CDR3 residues: CAISDMNEQYF. The CDR3 DNA reads as TGTGCCATCAGTGATATGAACGAGCAGTACTTC.

This chain joins TRBV10-3 and TRBJ1-1; D might be TRBD1 (5 bases). The V and J ends lost 5 bases and 0 bases respectively, with 10 bases between them. The germline CDR1 and CDR2 sequences are ENHRY and SYGVKD. There are 14 residues in the CDR3. CDR3 sequence: CAISWDRVNTEAFF. DNA of the CDR3: TGTGCCATCAGTTGGGACCGAGTGAACACTGAAGCTTTCTTT.